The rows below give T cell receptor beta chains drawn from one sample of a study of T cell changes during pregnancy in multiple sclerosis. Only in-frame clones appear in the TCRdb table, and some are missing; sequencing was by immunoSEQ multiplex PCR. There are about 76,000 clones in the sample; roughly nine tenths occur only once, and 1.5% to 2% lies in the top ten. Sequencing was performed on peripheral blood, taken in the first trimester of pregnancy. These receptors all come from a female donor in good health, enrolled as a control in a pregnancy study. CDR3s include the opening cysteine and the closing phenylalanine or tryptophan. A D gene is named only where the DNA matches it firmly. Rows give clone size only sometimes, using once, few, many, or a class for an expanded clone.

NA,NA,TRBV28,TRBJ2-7,TGTGCCAGCAGTTTGAGAGGTTCCGAGCAGTACTTC,CASSLRGSEQYF
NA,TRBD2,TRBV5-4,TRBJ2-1,TGTGCCAGCAGCAAATCGGGACTAGCGGACAATGAGCAGTTCTTC,CASSKSGLADNEQFF
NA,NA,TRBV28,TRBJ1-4,TGTGCCAGCAGTTTACCCCCGGGGGCAACTAATGAAAAACTGTTTTTT,CASSLPPGATNEKLFF
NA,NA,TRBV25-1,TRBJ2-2,TGTGCCAGCAGTGAATGGCAGGGTGGCACCGGGGAGCTGTTTTTT,CASSEWQGGTGELFF
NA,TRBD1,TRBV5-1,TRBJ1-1,TGCGCCAGCAGCATGACAGGGGGGGCGAACACTGAAGCTTTCTTT,CASSMTGGANTEAFF
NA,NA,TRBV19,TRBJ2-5,TGTGCCAGTAGGCAGGGTGGGGCCTCGATCCAAGAGACCCAGTACTTC,CASRQGGASIQETQYF
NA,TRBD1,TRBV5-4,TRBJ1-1,TGTGCCAGCAGCCCAAGACAGGGAAACCCTAGCACTGAAGCTTTCTTT,CASSPRQGNPSTEAFF
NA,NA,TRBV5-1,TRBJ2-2,TGCGCCAGCAGCTTGGCCGTCACCGCGGGTACCGGGGAGCTGTTTTTT,CASSLAVTAGTGELFF
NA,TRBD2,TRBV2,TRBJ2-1,TGTGCCAGCAGCGTCCAGGGTGGGGAGGGTGAGCAGTTCTTC,CASSVQGGEGEQFF
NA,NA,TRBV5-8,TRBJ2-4,TGTGCCAGCAGCTTGGAGAAGTCGGACAGTCAGTACTTC,CASSLEKSDSQYF
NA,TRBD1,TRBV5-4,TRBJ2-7,TGTGCCAGCAGCTTGGGGCAGGGGGCTAAGTACTACGAGCAGTACTTC,CASSLGQGAKYYEQYF
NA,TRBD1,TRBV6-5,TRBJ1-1,TGTGCCAGCAGTTACCAGGGGGCGAACACTGAAGCTTTCTTT,CASSYQGANTEAFF
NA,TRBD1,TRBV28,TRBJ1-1,TGTGCCAGCAGTCCAAGGGGACAGGGCGCGACTGAAGCTTTCTTT,CASSPRGQGATEAFF
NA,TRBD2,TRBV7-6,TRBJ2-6,TGTGCCAGCAGCTTAGTGACTAGCGGGAGGACACCGTCTGGGGCCAACGTCCTGACTTTC,CASSLVTSGRTPSGANVLTF
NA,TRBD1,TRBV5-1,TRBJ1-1,TGCGCCAGCAGATCTTCAGGGGGTGGCACTGAAGCTTTCTTT,CASRSSGGGTEAFF
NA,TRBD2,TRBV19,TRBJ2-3,TGTGCCAGTAGCGGGAGGGCCTCCGGCGCTAGCACAGATACGCAGTATTTT,CASSGRASGASTDTQYF
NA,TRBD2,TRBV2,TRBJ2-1,TGTGCCAGCACGCGGGGGAGCGGGAGATTCCAGAATGAGCAGTTCTTC,CASTRGSGRFQNEQFF
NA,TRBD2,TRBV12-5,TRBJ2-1,TGTGCTAGTGCCCCTGGTTGGGGGAGGGCGTCTCATGAGCAGTTCTTC,CASAPGWGRASHEQFF
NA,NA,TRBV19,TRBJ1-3,TGTGCCAGTAGTATAAACCGAGACTCTGGAAACACCATATATTTT,CASSINRDSGNTIYF
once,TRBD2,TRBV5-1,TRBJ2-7,TGCGCCAGCAGCGCCACCGGCGGGAGGCCCCCCTACGAGCAGTACTTC,CASSATGGRPPYEQYF
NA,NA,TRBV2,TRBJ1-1,TGTGCCAGCCAGTCAGGAGGCACTGAAGCTTTCTTT,CASQSGGTEAFF
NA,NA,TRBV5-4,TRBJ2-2,TGTGCCAGCAGCTTGGGTTTAATCGGGGAGCTGTTTTTT,CASSLGLIGELFF
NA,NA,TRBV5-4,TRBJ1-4,TGTGCCAGCAGGGGAGATGGTGAAAAACTGTTTTTT,CASRGDGEKLFF
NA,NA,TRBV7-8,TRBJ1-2,TGTGCCAGCAGCATGTTTGGACTGTTAGGGGGCTACACCTTC,CASSMFGLLGGYTF
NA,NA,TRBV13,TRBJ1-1,TGTGCCAGCAGCTACTCCCGGGACTGGGGTATGCACACTGAAGCTTTCTTT,CASSYSRDWGMHTEAFF
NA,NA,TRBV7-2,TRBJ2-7,TGTGCCAGCAGCTTAGTAACATTAGGTTCCAGCGCCTACGAGCAGTACTTC,CASSLVTLGSSAYEQYF
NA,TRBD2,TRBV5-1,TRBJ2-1,TGCGCCAGCAGCTGGCTAGCGGGAGGGAGAGACAATGAGCAGTTCTTC,CASSWLAGGRDNEQFF
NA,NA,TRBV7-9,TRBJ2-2,TGTGCCAGCAGCATGGTCTCGGACAGGAACACCGGGGAGCTGTTTTTT,CASSMVSDRNTGELFF
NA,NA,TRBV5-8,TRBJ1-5,TGTGCCAGCAGCTCCCCCGGCAGGGTGGGGCAGCCCCAGCATTTT,CASSSPGRVGQPQHF
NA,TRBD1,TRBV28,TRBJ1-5,TGTGCCAGCAGCTGGGACAGGGGGCTCAATCAGCCCCAGCATTTT,CASSWDRGLNQPQHF
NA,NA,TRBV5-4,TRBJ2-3,TGTGCCAGCAGCCTTGGGGGGACAGATACGCAGTATTTT,CASSLGGTDTQYF
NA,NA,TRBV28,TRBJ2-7,TGTGCCAGCAGTACCCGGACAGGGAGGGACGAGCAGTACTTC,CASSTRTGRDEQYF
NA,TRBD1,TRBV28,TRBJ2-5,TGTGCCAGCAGTTTAAGACAGGGAAAGCGAGAGACCCAGTACTTC,CASSLRQGKRETQYF
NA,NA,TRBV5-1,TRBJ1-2,TGCGCCAGCAGGGGACTGGGGTCCCCGAGAGATGGCTACACCTTC,CASRGLGSPRDGYTF
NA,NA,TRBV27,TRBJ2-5,TGTGCCAGCAGTCCCGCCACTAGTGCCGGGGGTCGGACCCAGTACTTC,CASSPATSAGGRTQYF
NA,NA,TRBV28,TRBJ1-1,TGTGCCAGCAGTTTCCAAAGTTGGGCGAGCACTGAAGCTTTCTTT,CASSFQSWASTEAFF
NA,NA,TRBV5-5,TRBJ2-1,TGTGCCAGCAGCTTACAGTACAATGAGCAGTTCTTC,CASSLQYNEQFF
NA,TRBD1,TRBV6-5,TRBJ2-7,TGTGCCAGCAGTTACGTCGGGACAGGGGGAGCCGAGCAGTACTTC,CASSYVGTGGAEQYF
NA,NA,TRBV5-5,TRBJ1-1,TGTGCCAGCAGCTCGGCCACAGTGAACACTGAAGCTTTCTTT,CASSSATVNTEAFF
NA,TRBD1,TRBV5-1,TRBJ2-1,TGCGCCAGCAGTCCCGGGACAGGACGGGCAGGGGGGCAGTTCTTC,CASSPGTGRAGGQFF
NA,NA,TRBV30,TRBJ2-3,TGTGCCTGGAGTGGGGCTACAGATACGCAGTATTTT,CAWSGATDTQYF
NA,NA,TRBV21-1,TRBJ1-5,TGTGCCAGCAGCCCAATCCCAGGGGGCGCAAGCAATCAGCCCCAGCATTTT,CASSPIPGGASNQPQHF
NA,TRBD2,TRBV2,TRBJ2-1,TGTGCCAGCAGTGAAGGGACTAGCGGACCAACCTACAATGAGCAGTTCTTC,CASSEGTSGPTYNEQFF
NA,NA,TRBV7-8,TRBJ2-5,TGTGCCAGCAGCTTCGCAGGGAAGCTGGAGACCCAGTACTTC,CASSFAGKLETQYF
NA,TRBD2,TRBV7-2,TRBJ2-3,TGTGCCAGTAGGGCGGGAGGAGGAGGAGATACGCAGTATTTT,CASRAGGGGDTQYF
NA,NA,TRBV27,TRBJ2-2,TGTGCCAGCAGTTTTAAGACTTACACCGGGGAGCTGTTTTTT,CASSFKTYTGELFF
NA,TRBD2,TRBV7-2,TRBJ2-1,TGTGCCAGCAGCTTAGGACTAGCGGGAGTCGATGAGCAGTTCTTC,CASSLGLAGVDEQFF
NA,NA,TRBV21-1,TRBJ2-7,TGTGCCAGCCCACCCCAGAGGGGGGGGCACGAGCAGTACTTC,CASPPQRGGHEQYF
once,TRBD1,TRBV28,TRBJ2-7,TGTGCCAGCAGTTTGCGGACAGGTTACTACGAGCAGTACTTC,CASSLRTGYYEQYF
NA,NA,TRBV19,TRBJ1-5,TGTGCCAGTACTAAAAACTCCGGGACAAGAAATCAGCCCCAGCATTTT,CASTKNSGTRNQPQHF
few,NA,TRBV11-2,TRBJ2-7,TGTGCCAGCAGCTTAGGAGGACAGAACTACGAGCAGTACTTC,CASSLGGQNYEQYF
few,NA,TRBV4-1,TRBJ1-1,TGCGCCAGCAGCCAAGAAAGGAAGCAGGGAATCACTGAAGCTTTCTTT,CASSQERKQGITEAFF
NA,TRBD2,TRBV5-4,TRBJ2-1,TGTGCCAGCAGCAGACGGACTAGCGGGAGGGCCTGGGATGAGCAGTTCTTC,CASSRRTSGRAWDEQFF
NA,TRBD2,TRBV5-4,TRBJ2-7,TGTGCCAGCAGCTTTAATAGCGGGAACCAGTGGTACGAGCAGTACTTC,CASSFNSGNQWYEQYF
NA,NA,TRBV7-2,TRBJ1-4,TGTGCCAGCAGCTTAGAGAGGATTGCAACTAATGAAAAACTGTTTTTT,CASSLERIATNEKLFF
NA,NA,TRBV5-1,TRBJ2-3,TGCGCCAGCAGCCTCGTGAGCACAGATACGCAGTATTTT,CASSLVSTDTQYF
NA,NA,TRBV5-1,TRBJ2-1,TGCGCCAGCAGCTGGACAGTCGACAATGAGCAGTTCTTC,CASSWTVDNEQFF
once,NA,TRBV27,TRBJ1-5,TGTGCCAGCAGTCCGTCGTCAGGGGAAAGATATCAGCCCCAGCATTTT,CASSPSSGERYQPQHF
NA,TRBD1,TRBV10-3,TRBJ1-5,TGTGCCATCATTCGACCCAGGGACAGGGTTAATTCGCAGCATTTT,CAIIRPRDRVNSQHF